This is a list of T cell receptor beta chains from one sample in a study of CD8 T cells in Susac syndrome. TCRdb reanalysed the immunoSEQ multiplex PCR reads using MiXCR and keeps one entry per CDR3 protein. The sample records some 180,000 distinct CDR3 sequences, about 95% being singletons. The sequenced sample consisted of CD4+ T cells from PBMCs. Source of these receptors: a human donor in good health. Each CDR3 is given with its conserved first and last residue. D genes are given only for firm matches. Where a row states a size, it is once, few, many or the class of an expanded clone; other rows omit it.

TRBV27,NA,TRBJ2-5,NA,CASSTLGETQYF,TGTGCCAGCAGTACCCTAGGGGAGACCCAGTACTTC
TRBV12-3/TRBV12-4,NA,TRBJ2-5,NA,CASSIGHEQETQYF,TGTGCCAGCAGCATAGGACACGAACAAGAGACCCAGTACTTC
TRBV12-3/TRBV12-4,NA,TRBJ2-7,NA,CASGPDIRIAYEQYF,TGTGCCAGCGGGCCGGACATTCGAATTGCCTACGAGCAGTACTTC
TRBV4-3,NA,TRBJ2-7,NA,CASSRGTQGSYEQYF,TGCGCCAGCAGCCGGGGGACCCAGGGCTCCTACGAGCAGTACTTC
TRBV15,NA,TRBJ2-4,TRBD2,CATSRDLEKAGIAKNIQYF,TGTGCCACCAGCAGAGATCTTGAGAAAGCGGGGATAGCCAAAAACATTCAGTACTTC
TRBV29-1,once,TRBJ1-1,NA,CSALAGMNTEAFF,TGCAGCGCTTTAGCAGGGATGAACACTGAAGCTTTCTTT
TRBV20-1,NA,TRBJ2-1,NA,CSVTANEQFF,TGCAGTGTGACAGCCAATGAGCAGTTCTTC
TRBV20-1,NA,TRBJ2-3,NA,CSASGGSDTQYF,TGCAGTGCTAGTGGGGGCTCGGATACGCAGTATTTT
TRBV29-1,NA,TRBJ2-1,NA,CSVSSASDEQFF,TGCAGCGTCTCTTCGGCTAGCGACGAGCAGTTCTTC
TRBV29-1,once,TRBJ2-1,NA,CSVEGQGHGLFF,TGCAGCGTTGAAGGGCAGGGTCACGGCCTGTTCTTC
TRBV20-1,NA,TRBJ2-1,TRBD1,CSAREGGQGRYNEQFF,TGCAGTGCTAGAGAGGGGGGACAGGGAAGATACAATGAGCAGTTCTTC
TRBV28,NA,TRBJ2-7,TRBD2,CASSLLVAGGNEQYF,TGTGCCAGCAGTTTATTGGTAGCGGGAGGAAACGAGCAGTACTTC
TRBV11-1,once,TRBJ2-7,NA,CASSLTQDPYEQYF,TGTGCCAGCAGCTTAACTCAGGATCCCTACGAGCAGTACTTC
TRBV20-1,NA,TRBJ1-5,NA,CSATGGQPQHF,TGCAGTGCCACCGGAGGACAGCCCCAGCATTTT
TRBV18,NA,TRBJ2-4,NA,CASSPVAKNIQYF,TGTGCCAGCTCACCGGTAGCCAAAAACATTCAGTACTTC
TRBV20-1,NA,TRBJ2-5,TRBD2,CSARLSRTSGDQYF,TGCAGTGCTAGACTTTCTCGGACTAGCGGGGATCAGTACTTC
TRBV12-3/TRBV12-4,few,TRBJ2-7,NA,CASGQIYEQYF,TGTGCCAGCGGACAGATCTACGAGCAGTACTTC
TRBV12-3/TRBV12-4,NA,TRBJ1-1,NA,CASSWDGSNTEAFF,TGTGCCAGCAGTTGGGACGGCTCGAACACTGAAGCTTTCTTT
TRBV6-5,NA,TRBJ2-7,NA,CASRQGYSSEQYF,TGTGCCAGCAGACAGGGTTATTCGAGCGAGCAGTACTTC
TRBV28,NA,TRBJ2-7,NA,CASSLAGPDEQYF,TGTGCCAGCAGTTTGGCGGGACCCGACGAGCAGTACTTC
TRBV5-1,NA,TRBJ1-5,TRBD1,CASSLVVANRGAQPQHF,TGCGCCAGCAGCTTGGTCGTGGCCAACAGGGGCGCTCAGCCCCAGCATTTT
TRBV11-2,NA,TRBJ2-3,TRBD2,CASSLAGLAGGQDTQYF,TGTGCCAGCAGCTTAGCGGGACTAGCGGGAGGGCAGGATACGCAGTATTTT
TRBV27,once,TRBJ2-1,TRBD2,CASSPLPEREVGEQFF,TGTGCCAGCAGTCCCCTCCCCGAGCGGGAGGTTGGTGAGCAGTTCTTC
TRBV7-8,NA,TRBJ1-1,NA,CASSLGGMQNTEAFF,TGTGCCAGCAGCTTAGGGGGGATGCAGAACACTGAAGCTTTCTTT
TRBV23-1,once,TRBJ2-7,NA,CASSQSGGLSSYEQYF,TGCGCCAGCAGTCAATCCGGGGGCCTAAGTTCCTACGAGCAGTACTTC
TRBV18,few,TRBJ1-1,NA,CASSAQEGTEAFF,TGTGCCAGCTCCGCACAGGAGGGGACTGAAGCTTTCTTT
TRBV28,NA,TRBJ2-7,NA,CATIQGKTYEQYF,TGTGCCACCATACAAGGCAAGACCTACGAGCAGTACTTC
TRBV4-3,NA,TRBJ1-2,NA,CASSDPLRQIYGYTF,TGCGCCAGCAGCGACCCCCTGAGGCAGATATATGGCTACACCTTC
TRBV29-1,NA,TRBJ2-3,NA,CSVERGLATDTQYF,TGCAGCGTTGAAAGGGGACTCGCCACAGATACGCAGTATTTT
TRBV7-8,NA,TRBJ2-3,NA,CASSLPLGYADTQYF,TGTGCCAGCAGCTTGCCGCTAGGATATGCAGATACGCAGTATTTT
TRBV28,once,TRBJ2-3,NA,CASTAPRGGTDTQYF,TGTGCCAGCACTGCCCCTCGTGGCGGAACAGATACGCAGTATTTT
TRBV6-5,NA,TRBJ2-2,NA,CASSYDWGTGELFF,TGTGCCAGCAGTTACGACTGGGGTACCGGGGAGCTGTTTTTT
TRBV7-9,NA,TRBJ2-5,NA,CASSLTRLGRQETQYF,TGTGCCAGCAGCTTAACCCGACTCGGAAGACAAGAGACCCAGTACTTC
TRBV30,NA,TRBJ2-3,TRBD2,CAWKDILGLAGVGAQYF,TGTGCCTGGAAAGACATCCTAGGACTAGCGGGAGTAGGGGCGCAGTATTTT
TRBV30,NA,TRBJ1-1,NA,CAWSEGVGTEAFF,TGTGCCTGGAGTGAGGGAGTTGGCACTGAAGCTTTCTTT
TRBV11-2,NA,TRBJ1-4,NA,CASSLVTGEKLFF,TGTGCCAGCAGCTTAGTAACCGGGGAAAAACTGTTTTTT
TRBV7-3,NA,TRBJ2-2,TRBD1,CASSPRDRADTGELFF,TGTGCCAGCAGCCCCCGGGACAGGGCAGACACCGGGGAGCTGTTTTTT
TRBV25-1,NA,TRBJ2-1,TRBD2,CASSESLAGAYNEQFF,TGTGCCAGCAGTGAATCGTTAGCGGGAGCATACAATGAGCAGTTCTTC
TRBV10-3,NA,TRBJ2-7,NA,CAISAGTNYEQYF,TGTGCCATCAGTGCCGGGACCAACTACGAGCAGTACTTC
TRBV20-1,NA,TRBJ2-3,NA,CSASLRGWGGDTQYF,TGCAGTGCTAGCCTGCGCGGTTGGGGAGGAGATACGCAGTATTTT
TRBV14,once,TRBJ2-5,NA,CASSQDFSGPETQYF,TGTGCCAGCAGCCAAGATTTCTCAGGGCCAGAGACCCAGTACTTC
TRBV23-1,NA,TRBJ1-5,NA,CASSQRQFGLSNQPQHF,TGCGCCAGCAGTCAAAGACAGTTCGGATTAAGCAATCAGCCCCAGCATTTT
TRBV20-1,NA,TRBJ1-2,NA,CSARLTRTSSYGYTF,TGCAGTGCTAGATTGACTCGGACAAGCTCCTATGGCTACACCTTC
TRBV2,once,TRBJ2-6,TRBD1,CASSMDRGQLWANVLTF,TGTGCCAGCAGTATGGACAGGGGCCAACTCTGGGCCAACGTCCTGACTTTC
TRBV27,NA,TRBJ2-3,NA,CASRDTGSRTDTQYF,TGTGCCAGCAGGGATACAGGCTCCCGCACAGATACGCAGTATTTT
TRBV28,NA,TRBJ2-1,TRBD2,CASSLRRASGSREQFF,TGTGCCAGCAGTTTAAGGCGGGCTAGCGGGAGTCGGGAGCAGTTCTTC
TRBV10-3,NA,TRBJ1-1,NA,CATVLNTEAFF,TGTGCCACCGTTTTGAACACTGAAGCTTTCTTT